This T cell receptor (beta chain) was observed in a study of immune heterogeneity within non-small cell lung tumors. Findings and limits, study-wide: Local T-cell clonality was recorded as moderately but significantly correlated with local tumor mutational burden, with R roughly 0.35. Dominant CDR3 beta clonotypes repeated across a patient's tumor loci, while different loci held unique high-frequency clones.

Bulk tumor genomic DNA, roughly 600 ng per sample, was used as template. Several biopsies were spaced far apart within each primary tumor and obtained as surgery took place. Enrolled patients presented with newly diagnosed, previously untreated non-small cell lung cancer and underwent curative surgery. Looked up from germline, CDR1 is DFQATT and CDR2 is SNEGSKA (reference sequence). There are 12 residues in the CDR3. Between the trimmed V and J ends, which lost 4 bases and 5 bases, there was a span of 6 bases. Amplification of the TCR beta CDR3 was achieved through multiplex PCR with 32 V and 13 J primers. Via MiXCR, TCRdb re-called the multiplex PCR reads, giving one row per CDR3 protein. The sample yields some 11,000 distinct CDR3 sequences, roughly 30% seen once. Comment on this clonotype: Its antigen is still unknown.

The J gene is TRBJ1-6, the V gene TRBV20-1, with D unresolved. The sequencing input was lung tumor tissue. The receptor was isolated from a woman between 50 and 59 years old with non-small cell lung cancer. CDR3 in amino acids: CSATDHNSPLHF. The CDR3 DNA follows: TGCAGTGCTACCGACCATAATTCACCCCTCCACTTT.